This T cell receptor beta chain comes out of a study of T-cell reconstitution after alpha-beta-depleted transplantation in children. This clonotype has only a few counts. Unique molecular identifiers tagged the TCRbeta library. Via MiXCR, TCRdb re-called the PCR reads, giving one row per CDR3 protein. The sample lists approximately 590,000 distinct CDR3 sequences, about 10% seen once, with about 4.2% in the top ten. The input for sequencing was PBMCs from the stem cell graft donor, taken from the stem cell graft. The receptor was derived from a human donor who donated a stem cell graft to a child with acute myeloid leukemia.

The CDR3 loop is CASSHLGGSDTQYF. In DNA, the CDR3 is TGTGCCAGCAGCCACCTAGGAGGATCAGATACGCAGTATTTT. V gene TRBV7-3 combines with J gene TRBJ2-3; D is perhaps TRBD2 (5 bases). Trimming removed 5 bases at V and 4 bases at J, with 13 bases between. Germline CDR1 SGHTA, CDR2 FQGTGA. This CDR3 is built from 14 residues.